This T cell receptor (beta chain) was sequenced during a study of T-cell reconstitution after alpha-beta-depleted transplantation in children. Study-wide results and limits: In patients about two months after transplant, alpha-beta T cells reportedly arose from several hundred expanded graft clones. T cells produced anew were the main source of T-cell counts and diversity one year after transplant.

Unique molecular identifiers featured in how the TCRbeta library was prepared. One entry per CDR3 protein, called by TCRdb with MiXCR from the PCR reads. Here the sample spans about 500,000 distinct CDR3 sequences, roughly 11% being singletons. The germline CDR1 and CDR2 sequences are MDHEN and SYDVKM. V gave up 7 bases and J gave up 6 bases, with 13 bases separating them. The CDR3 spans 13 residues. The sample holds a few counts of this clonotype. The antigen remains undetermined. Source: PBMCs, mostly from graft donor cells, taken 180 days after TCRalphabeta/CD19-depleted stem cell transplant. This clonotype was sampled from a female patient aged 2 to 10 who had a stem cell transplant for aplastic anemia, so the T cells may come from the graft donor. The J gene is TRBJ2-1, the V gene TRBV28; D unclear. The CDR3 sequence: CASTPQRANEQFF. The CDR3 bases are TGTGCCAGCACCCCCCAACGGGCCAATGAGCAGTTCTTC. Full variable domain (remainder filled in from reference TRBV28 and TRBJ2-1): DVKVTQSSRYLVKRTGEKVFLECVQDMDHENMFWYRQDPGLGLRLIYFSYDVKMKEKGDIPEGYSVSREKKERFSLILESASTNQTSMYLCASTPQRANEQFFGPGTRLTVL.